This T cell receptor (beta chain) stems from a study of CD8+CD57+ T cells in acquired aplastic anemia. Trimming removed 6 bases at V and 6 bases at J, with 9 bases between. CDR3 length: 11 residues. Germline-derived CDR1 and CDR2 are DFQATT and SNEGSKA (reference sequence). The template for TCR beta VDJ and CDR3 sequence profiling was genomic DNA. TCRdb independently ran MiXCR on the reads; one entry per CDR3 protein. The sample records some 150,000 distinct CDR3 sequences, 71% being singletons. Patients who underwent sequencing had shown CD8+CD57+ cell expansion by flow cytometry. Acquired aplastic anemia of severe grade affected all patients.

The material sequenced was sorted CD4+, CD8+, or CD8+CD57+ T cells (not recorded which) from PBMCs. This clonotype was sampled from a human donor with aplastic anemia. The chain employs TRBV20-1 and TRBJ2-1, with D maybe TRBD1 (5 bases). The CDR3: CSAPGSNEQFF. CDR3 in DNA: TGCAGTGCCCCAGGGTCCAATGAGCAGTTCTTC.